Shown below are 21 T cell receptor beta chains from a single sample sequenced in a study of cytomegalovirus exposure and HLA in healthy donors. PCR was performed using 60 Vbeta and 13 Jbeta primers. Clones were read by immunoSEQ multiplex PCR, and TCRdb kept only the in-frame ones, dropping some. The sample shows 90,000 to 100,000 clones, 76% of them seen only once. Sequenced material: PBMCs. These receptors were taken from a man aged 40-55 years in good health and CMV-seronegative.

J is TRBJ2-4 and V is TRBV2; maybe TRBD1 (6 bases). Germline V lookup: CDR1 SNHLY, CDR2 FYNNEI. Trimming removed 6 bases from V and 0 bases from J, with 12 bases in between. CDR3 size: 15 residues. The CDR3: CASRGQSLAKNIQYF. The CDR3 region has the DNA TGTGCCAGCAGAGGACAGTCCCTAGCCAAAAACATTCAGTACTTC.

V and J are TRBV18 and TRBJ1-1, with D possibly matching TRBD1 (5 bases). The length of the CDR3 is 13 residues. CDR1 KGHSH and CDR2 LQKENI come from the germline V gene. The germline V and J ends were trimmed by 2 bases and 8 bases, with 12 bases remaining between them. The CDR3: CASSPIRSGEAFF. CDR3 DNA: TGTGCCAGCTCACCAATCCGTTCAGGGGAAGCTTTCTTT.

The chain uses TRBV5-1 and TRBJ2-3; 7 nucleotides line up with TRBD2. V trimming: 5 bases; J trimming: 0 bases; junction bases outside the gene matches: 9. This CDR3 has 16 amino acids. In germline, CDR1 is SGHRS, CDR2 YFSETQ. The DNA of the CDR3 is TGCGCCAGCAGTCGTGGAGGAGCGGGAAGCACAGATACGCAGTATTTT. It encodes CASSRGGAGSTDTQYF.

The CDR3 loop reads CASSRQQGPSYEQYF. DNA of the CDR3: TGTGCCAGCAGCCGCCAACAGGGACCCTCCTACGAGCAGTACTTC. This chain uses TRBV7-2 with TRBJ2-7; D might be TRBD1 (6 bases). V was clipped by 5 bases and J by 0 bases, with 14 bases between them. Germline assignment: CDR1 SGHTA and CDR2 FQGNSA. CDR3 size: 15 residues.

This rearrangement joins TRBV9 to TRBJ2-5, with D possibly being TRBD2 (5 bases). This CDR3 is built from 13 residues. Germline V CDR1 and CDR2: SGDLS, YYNGEE. V shed 0 bases and J shed 4 bases, with 7 bases lying between them. CDR3 DNA sequence: TGTGCCAGCAGCGTAGGCCGGGGAGAGACCCAGTACTTC. It yields the protein CASSVGRGETQYF.

The chain recombines TRBV9 with TRBJ2-2, with 10 bases lining up with TRBD1. Unmatched junction bases numbered 14, after V lost 3 bases and J lost 6 bases. The length of the CDR3 is 18 residues. The germline CDR1 and CDR2 sequences are SGDLS and YYNGEE. The CDR3 region has the DNA TGTGCCAGCAGCGCACCTCTTGCTCGGACAGGGGGGGCCGGGGAGCTGTTTTTT. Translating it yields CASSAPLARTGGAGELFF.

The J gene is TRBJ2-7, the V gene TRBV28; the match to TRBD2 covers 11 bases. Germline V gives CDR1 MDHEN, CDR2 SYDVKM. This CDR3 region has 15 residues. The junction had 6 bases not matched to a gene; V was cut back by 6 bases and J by 2 bases. The CDR3 sequence is CASSNPGLAAYEQYF. CDR3 DNA sequence: TGTGCCAGCAGCAATCCGGGACTAGCGGCCTACGAGCAGTACTTC.

The V gene is TRBV27, the J gene TRBJ2-3, with 7 bases identical to TRBD2. Germline-derived CDR1 and CDR2 are MNHEY and SMNVEV (reference sequence). J gave up 0 bases and V 5 bases, and 11 bases lay outside the gene matches. The CDR3 is 17 residues long. The CDR3 DNA sequence: TGTGCCAGCAGTACCCTCCCTGGGGGGGAAAGCACAGATACGCAGTATTTT. It codes for CASSTLPGGESTDTQYF.

This chain joins TRBV5-8 and TRBJ1-1, with D uncertain. Per the germline V gene, CDR1 is SGHTS and CDR2 is YDEGEE. The CDR3 spans 12 residues. V was trimmed by 5 bases and J by 3 bases, leaving 8 bases between them. The CDR3 region is CASREAYTEAFF. CDR3 in DNA: TGTGCCAGCAGGGAGGCGTACACTGAAGCTTTCTTT.

J is TRBJ2-7 and V is TRBV5-1; 9 bases line up with TRBD2. From germline, CDR1 is SGHRS and CDR2 YFSETQ. Unmatched junction bases numbered 9, after V lost 4 bases and J lost 4 bases. The CDR3 length is 15 residues. This chain's CDR3 is CASSLNGGGAYEQYF. CDR3 nucleotide sequence: TGCGCCAGCAGCCTGAACGGCGGGGGGGCTTACGAGCAGTACTTC.

The V and J genes are TRBV11-2 and TRBJ2-3, with 11 bases identical to TRBD2. The CDR3 length is 17 residues. Looked up from germline, CDR1 is SGHAT and CDR2 is FQNNGV. Germline trimming cut 5 bases from V and 0 bases from J; bases unmatched to any gene: 7. In DNA form, the CDR3 reads TGTGCCAGCAGCCCTCGGGGACTAGCGGTTAGCACAGATACGCAGTATTTT. It specifies CASSPRGLAVSTDTQYF.

This clone was picked up a small number of times. This rearrangement joins TRBV2 to TRBJ1-6, with D maybe TRBD1 (5 bases). Trimming took off 8 bases at V and 5 bases at J, with 19 bases between the two ends. The CDR3 runs 16 residues. Germline CDR1 SNHLY, CDR2 FYNNEI. The CDR3 reads CASLKLGPVDNSPLHF. DNA for the CDR3: TGTGCCAGCCTGAAGTTGGGGCCAGTGGATAATTCACCCCTCCACTTT.

In its sample, this clone was seen once. V is TRBV6-5 and J is TRBJ1-4; D uncertain. V was trimmed by 0 bases and J by 7 bases, leaving 12 bases between them. The germline V gene encodes CDR1 MNHEY and CDR2 SVGAGI. This CDR3 contains 15 residues. In DNA form, the CDR3 reads TGTGCCAGCAGTTACTCGGCCGCCGAATTTGAAAAACTGTTTTTT. Its protein is CASSYSAAEFEKLFF.

The CDR3 here is CASSWASGFTYEQYF. The CDR3 DNA is TGTGCCAGCAGTTGGGCTAGCGGGTTCACCTACGAGCAGTACTTC. The chain couples TRBV28 to TRBJ2-7, with 8 bases that match TRBD2. CDR1 and CDR2 (germline): MDHEN, SYDVKM. The junction had 7 bases not matched to a gene; V was cut back by 4 bases and J by 2 bases. The CDR3 spans 15 residues.

The chain links TRBV28 to TRBJ2-7, with unresolved D. Between the trimmed V and J ends, which lost 2 bases and 5 bases, there was a span of 10 bases. Germline V CDR1 and CDR2: MDHEN, SYDVKM. The CDR3 has 13 residues. CDR3 region: CASSLNDWDEQYF. CDR3 nucleotide sequence: TGTGCCAGCAGTTTAAACGACTGGGACGAGCAGTACTTC.

The chain recombines TRBV30 with TRBJ1-5, with D hard to call. V lost 0 bases to trimming and J lost 2 bases, with 5 bases between them. Germline CDR1 GTSNPN, CDR2 SVGIG (reference sequence). The CDR3 sequence is 13 residues long. Written as DNA, the CDR3 is TGTGCCTGGAGTGTGGGAGGCAATCAGCCCCAGCATTTT. It specifies CAWSVGGNQPQHF.

This clone was seen a few times. The V gene is TRBV30, the J gene TRBJ1-1; D perhaps matches TRBD1 (5 bases). Trimming removed 3 bases at V and 10 bases at J, with 24 bases between. Germline values: CDR1 GTSNPN, CDR2 SVGIG (reference sequence). This CDR3 is built from 15 residues. The CDR3 loop reads CAWSVAMGGAGGAFF. In nucleotides, the CDR3 is TGTGCCTGGAGCGTTGCAATGGGAGGGGCGGGGGGAGCTTTCTTT.

CDR3 sequence reads: CASRGTSGRREQYF. In nucleotides, the CDR3 is TGTGCCAGTAGGGGAACTAGCGGGAGAAGGGAGCAGTACTTC. V is TRBV19 and J is TRBJ2-7; 11 nucleotides match TRBD2. The CDR3 runs to 14 residues. The V and J ends lost 6 bases and 7 bases, in that order; junction bases with no gene match: 8. Germline-derived CDR1 and CDR2 are LNHDA and SQIVND (reference sequence).

This clone was detected once. DNA for the CDR3: TGTGCCAGCAGCCGAGAAACAGTAAATCAGCCCCAGCATTTT. Amino acids: CASSRETVNQPQHF. The rearrangement joins TRBV6-1 to TRBJ1-5, with D uncertain. CDR3 length: 14 residues. Per germline, CDR1 MNHNS and CDR2 SASEGT. V was trimmed by 6 bases and J by 4 bases, leaving 13 bases between them.

The V call is TRBV6-1, the J call TRBJ1-3; D is perhaps TRBD1 (5 bases). With 4 bases removed from V and 0 bases from J, the gap between germline ends came to 7 bases. This CDR3 spans 14 amino acids. CDR1 is MNHNS, CDR2 SASEGT, per germline. This CDR3 reads CASSGGPSGNTIYF. DNA of the CDR3: TGTGCCAGCAGTGGGGGCCCCTCTGGAAACACCATATATTTT.

In this sample, this clone turned up a few times. The rearrangement uses TRBV14 and TRBJ1-2; D is uncertain. CDR1 and CDR2 from the germline V gene are SGHDN and FVKESK. This CDR3 comprises 15 residues. V lost 2 bases and J lost 3, with 13 bases in between. CDR3 region: CASSQFRRQDYGYTF. The CDR3 DNA reads TGTGCCAGCAGCCAATTTCGGCGTCAGGACTATGGCTACACCTTC. The complete variable domain, with remaining parts taken from reference TRBV14 and TRBJ1-2, reads EAGVTQFPSHSVIEKGQTVTLRCDPISGHDNLYWYRRVMGKEIKFLLHFVKESKQDESGMPNNRFLAERTGGTYSTLKVQPAELEDSGVYFCASSQFRRQDYGYTFGSGTRLTVV.